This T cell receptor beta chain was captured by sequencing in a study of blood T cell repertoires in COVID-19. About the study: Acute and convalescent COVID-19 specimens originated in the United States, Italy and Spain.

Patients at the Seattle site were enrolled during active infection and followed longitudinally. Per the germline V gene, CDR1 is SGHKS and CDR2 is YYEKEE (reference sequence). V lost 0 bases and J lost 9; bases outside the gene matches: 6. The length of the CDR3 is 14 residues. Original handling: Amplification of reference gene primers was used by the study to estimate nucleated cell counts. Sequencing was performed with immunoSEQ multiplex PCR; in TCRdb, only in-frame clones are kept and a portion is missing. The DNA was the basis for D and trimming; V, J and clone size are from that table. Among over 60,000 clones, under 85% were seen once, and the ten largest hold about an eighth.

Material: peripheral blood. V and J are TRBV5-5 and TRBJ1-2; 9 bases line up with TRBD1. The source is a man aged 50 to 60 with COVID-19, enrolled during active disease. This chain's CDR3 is CASSLGGQGLSYTF. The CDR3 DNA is TGTGCCAGCAGCTTGGGGGGACAGGGATTAAGCTACACCTTC.